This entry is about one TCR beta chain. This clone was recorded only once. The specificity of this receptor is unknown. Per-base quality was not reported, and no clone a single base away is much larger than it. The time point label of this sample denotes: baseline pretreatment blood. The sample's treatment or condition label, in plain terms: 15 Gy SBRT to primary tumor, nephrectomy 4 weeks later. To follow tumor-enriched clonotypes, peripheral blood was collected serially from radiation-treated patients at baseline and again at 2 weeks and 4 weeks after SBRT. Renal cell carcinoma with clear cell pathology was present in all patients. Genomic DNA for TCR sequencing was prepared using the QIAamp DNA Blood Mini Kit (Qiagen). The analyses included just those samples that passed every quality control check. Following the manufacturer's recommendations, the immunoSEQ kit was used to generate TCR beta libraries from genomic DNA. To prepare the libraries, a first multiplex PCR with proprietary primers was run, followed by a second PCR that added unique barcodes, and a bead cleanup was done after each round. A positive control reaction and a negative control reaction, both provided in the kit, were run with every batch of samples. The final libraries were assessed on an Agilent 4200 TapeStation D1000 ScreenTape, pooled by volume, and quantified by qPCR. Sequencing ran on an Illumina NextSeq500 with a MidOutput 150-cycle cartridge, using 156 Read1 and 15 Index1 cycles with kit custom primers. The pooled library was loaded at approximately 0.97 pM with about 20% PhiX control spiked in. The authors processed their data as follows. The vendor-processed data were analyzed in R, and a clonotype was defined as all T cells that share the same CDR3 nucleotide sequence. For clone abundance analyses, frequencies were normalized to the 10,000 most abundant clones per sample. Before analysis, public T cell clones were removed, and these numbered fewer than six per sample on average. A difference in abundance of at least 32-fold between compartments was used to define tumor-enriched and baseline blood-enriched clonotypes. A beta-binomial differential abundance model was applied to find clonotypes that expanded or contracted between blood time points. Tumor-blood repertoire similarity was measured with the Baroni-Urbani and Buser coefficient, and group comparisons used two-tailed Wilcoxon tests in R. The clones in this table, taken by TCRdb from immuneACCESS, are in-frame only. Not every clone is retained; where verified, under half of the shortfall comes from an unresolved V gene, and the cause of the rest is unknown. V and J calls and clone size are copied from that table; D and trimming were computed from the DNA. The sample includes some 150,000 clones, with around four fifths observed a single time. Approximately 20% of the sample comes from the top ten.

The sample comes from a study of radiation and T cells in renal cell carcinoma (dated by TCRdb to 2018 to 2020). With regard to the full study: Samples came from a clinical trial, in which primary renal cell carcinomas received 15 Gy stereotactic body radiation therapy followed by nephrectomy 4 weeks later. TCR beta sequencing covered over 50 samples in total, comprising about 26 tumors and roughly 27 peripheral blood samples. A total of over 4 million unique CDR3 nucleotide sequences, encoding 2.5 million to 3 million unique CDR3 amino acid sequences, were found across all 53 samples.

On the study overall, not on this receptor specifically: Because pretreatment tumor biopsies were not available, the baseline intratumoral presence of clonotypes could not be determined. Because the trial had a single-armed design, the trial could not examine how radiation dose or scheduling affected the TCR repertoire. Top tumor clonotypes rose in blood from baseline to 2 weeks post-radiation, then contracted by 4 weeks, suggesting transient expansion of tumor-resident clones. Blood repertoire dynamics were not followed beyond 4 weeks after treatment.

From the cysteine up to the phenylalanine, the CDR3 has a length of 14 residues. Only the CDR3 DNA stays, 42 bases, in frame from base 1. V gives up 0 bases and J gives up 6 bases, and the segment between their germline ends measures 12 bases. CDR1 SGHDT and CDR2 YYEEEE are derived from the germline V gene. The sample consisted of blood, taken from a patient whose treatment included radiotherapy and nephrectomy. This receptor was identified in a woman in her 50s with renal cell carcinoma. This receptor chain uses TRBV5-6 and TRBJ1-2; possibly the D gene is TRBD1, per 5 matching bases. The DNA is TGTGCCAGCAGCTTGGTTGGAGGGGCGGATGGCTACACCTTC. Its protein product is CASSLVGGADGYTF.